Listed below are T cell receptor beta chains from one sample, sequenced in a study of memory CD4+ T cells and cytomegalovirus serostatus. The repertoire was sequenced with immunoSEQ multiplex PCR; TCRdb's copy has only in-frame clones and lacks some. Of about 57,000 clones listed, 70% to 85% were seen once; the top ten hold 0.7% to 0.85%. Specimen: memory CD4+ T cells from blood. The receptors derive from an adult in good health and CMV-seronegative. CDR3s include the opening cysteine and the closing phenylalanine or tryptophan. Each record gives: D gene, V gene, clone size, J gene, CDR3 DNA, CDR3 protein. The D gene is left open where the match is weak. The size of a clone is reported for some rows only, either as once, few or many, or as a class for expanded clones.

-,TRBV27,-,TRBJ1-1,TGTGCCAGCAGTTCCGGACCACGATACACTGAAGCTTTCTTT,CASSSGPRYTEAFF
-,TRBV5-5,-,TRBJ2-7,TGTGCCAGCAGCTTCCCCACAAAGGCCGAGCAGTACTTC,CASSFPTKAEQYF
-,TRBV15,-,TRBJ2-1,TGTGCCACCAGCAGAGAATGGACGGTGCAGTTCTTC,CATSREWTVQFF
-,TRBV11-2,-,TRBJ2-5,TGTGCCAGCAGCTTAAATAGAGAGACCCAGTACTTC,CASSLNRETQYF
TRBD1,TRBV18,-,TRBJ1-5,TGTGCCAGCTCACCCTTGGACAGGGGACCCAATCAGCCCCAGCATTTT,CASSPLDRGPNQPQHF
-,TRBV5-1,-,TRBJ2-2,TGCGCCAGCAGCGCCCGACAGAGGTACACCGGGGAGCTGTTTTTT,CASSARQRYTGELFF
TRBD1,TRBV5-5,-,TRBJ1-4,TGTGCCAGCAGCTTGGGTAGGGGGCATGAAAAACTGTTTTTT,CASSLGRGHEKLFF
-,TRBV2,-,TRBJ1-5,TGTGCCAGCAGTGAAGGCTCGACAAATCAGCCCCAGCATTTT,CASSEGSTNQPQHF
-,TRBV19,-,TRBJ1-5,TGTGCCAGTTCCCCTCAACAGGGCAATCAGCCCCAGCATTTT,CASSPQQGNQPQHF
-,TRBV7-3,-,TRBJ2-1,TGTGCCAGCAGCTTAATTCCGGGTAGTGAGCAGTTCTTC,CASSLIPGSEQFF
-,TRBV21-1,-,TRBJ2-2,TGTGCCAGCAGCAAACAGGGAGGGACGCCTCGCGGAACCGGGGAGCTGTTTTTT,CASSKQGGTPRGTGELFF
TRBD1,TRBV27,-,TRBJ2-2,TGTGCCAGCAGTTTCTCGGGACAGGATACAGGGTCCCACACCGGGGAGCTGTTTTTT,CASSFSGQDTGSHTGELFF
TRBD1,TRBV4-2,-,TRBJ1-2,TGTGCCAGCAGCCAGCGGACAGGGCATTATGGCTACACCTTC,CASSQRTGHYGYTF
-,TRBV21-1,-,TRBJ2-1,TGTGCCAGCAGTGAGCGGGAGATTGGGACCTACAATGAGCAGTTCTTC,CASSEREIGTYNEQFF
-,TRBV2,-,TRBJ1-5,TGTGCCAGCGATTATGGGGGACTTCATCAGCCCCAGCATTTT,CASDYGGLHQPQHF
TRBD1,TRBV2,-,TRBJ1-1,TGTGCCAGCAGGAGGGACAGGGGGGCTGAAGCTTTCTTT,CASRRDRGAEAFF
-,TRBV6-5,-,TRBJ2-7,TGTGCCAGCAGTCCCGCCCGGGGTGGGGATTACGAGCAGTACTTC,CASSPARGGDYEQYF
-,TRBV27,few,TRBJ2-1,TGTGCCAGCAGTCCCCGTTTAAGAGGGGCGTTTAGCAACCGCCGCCACAATGAGCAGTTCTTC,CASSPRLRGAFSNRRHNEQFF
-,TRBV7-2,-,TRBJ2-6,TGTGCCAGCAGCTTAGTACAGCCTGGGGCCAACGTCCTGACTTTC,CASSLVQPGANVLTF
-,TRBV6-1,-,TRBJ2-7,TGTGCCAGCACTAAAGGGGATAACTCCTACGAGCAGTACTTC,CASTKGDNSYEQYF
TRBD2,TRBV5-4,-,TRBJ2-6,TGTGCCAGCAGCGTGGGACTAGCGGGGGGACGCTCTGGGGCCAACGTCCTGACTTTC,CASSVGLAGGRSGANVLTF
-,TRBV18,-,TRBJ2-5,TGTGCCAGCTCACCCTCCCCAGGGGCGTATGAGACCCAGTACTTC,CASSPSPGAYETQYF
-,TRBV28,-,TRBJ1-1,TGTGCCAGCAGTTTAGGGGATAGGGCGGCTGAAGCTTTCTTT,CASSLGDRAAEAFF
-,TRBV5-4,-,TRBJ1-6,TGTGCCAGCAGCGCTACCTCGGGGGCCCTCCACTTT,CASSATSGALHF